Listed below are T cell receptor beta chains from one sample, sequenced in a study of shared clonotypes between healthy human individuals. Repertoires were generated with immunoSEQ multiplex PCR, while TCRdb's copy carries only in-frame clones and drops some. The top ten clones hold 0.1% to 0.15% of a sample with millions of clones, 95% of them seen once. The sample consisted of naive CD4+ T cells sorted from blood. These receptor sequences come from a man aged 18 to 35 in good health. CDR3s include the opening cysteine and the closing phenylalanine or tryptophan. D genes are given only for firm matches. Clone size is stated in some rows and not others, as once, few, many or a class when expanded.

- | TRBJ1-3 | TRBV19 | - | CASSNEWFAIYF | TGTGCCAGTAGTAATGAATGGTTCGCCATATATTTT
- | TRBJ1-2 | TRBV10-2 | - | CASRDRYSNYGYTF | TGCGCCAGCAGAGACCGTTATTCTAACTATGGCTACACCTTC
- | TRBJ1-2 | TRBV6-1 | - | CASSETPGYGYTF | TGTGCCAGCAGTGAAACGCCAGGCTACGGCTACACCTTC
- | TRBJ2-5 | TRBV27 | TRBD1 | CASTPTGQGHETQYF | TGTGCCAGCACTCCCACCGGACAGGGACACGAGACCCAGTACTTC
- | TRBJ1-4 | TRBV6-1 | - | CASSEQGIGEKLFF | TGTGCCAGCAGTGAACAGGGGATAGGTGAAAAACTGTTTTTT
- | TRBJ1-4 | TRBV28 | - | CASGLGGSGNEKLFF | TGTGCCAGCGGTCTCGGGGGGTCTGGTAATGAAAAACTGTTTTTT
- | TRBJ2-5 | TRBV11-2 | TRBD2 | CASSPTSGGVFQYF | TGTGCCAGCAGCCCTACTAGCGGAGGGGTTTTCCAGTACTTC
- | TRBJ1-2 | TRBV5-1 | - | CASRFLQGYNYGYTF | TGCGCCAGCAGGTTCCTACAGGGTTACAACTATGGCTACACCTTC
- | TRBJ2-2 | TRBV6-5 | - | CASSWLAGELFF | TGTGCCAGCAGTTGGCTGGCCGGGGAGCTGTTTTTT
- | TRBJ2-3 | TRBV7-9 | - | CASSLSTNTDTQYF | TGTGCCAGCAGCTTAAGTACCAACACAGATACGCAGTATTTT
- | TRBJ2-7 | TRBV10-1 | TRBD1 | CASSPGQRAYEQYF | TGCGCCAGCAGTCCGGGACAGAGAGCCTACGAGCAGTACTTC
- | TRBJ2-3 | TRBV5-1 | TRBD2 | CASSFSGSPSTDTQYF | TGCGCCAGCAGCTTTAGCGGGAGCCCTAGCACAGATACGCAGTATTTT
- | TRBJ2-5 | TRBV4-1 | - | CASSQGVTDSETQYF | TGCGCCAGCAGCCAAGGTGTGACAGATTCGGAGACCCAGTACTTC
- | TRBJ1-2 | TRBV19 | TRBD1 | CASTETGGGYGYTF | TGTGCCAGTACCGAGACAGGGGGCGGCTATGGCTACACCTTC
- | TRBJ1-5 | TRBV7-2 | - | CASSLEFGQPQHF | TGTGCCAGCAGCTTAGAATTTGGTCAGCCCCAGCATTTT
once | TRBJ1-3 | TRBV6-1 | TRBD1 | CASSVQGLRNTIYF | TGTGCCAGCAGTGTACAGGGGCTGAGAAACACCATATATTTT
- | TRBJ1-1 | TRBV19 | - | CASSMRGQIREAFF | TGTGCCAGTAGTATGAGGGGACAAATCCGTGAAGCTTTCTTT
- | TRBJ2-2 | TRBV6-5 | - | CATIRDMNTGELFF | TGTGCCACCATAAGGGACATGAACACCGGGGAGCTGTTTTTT
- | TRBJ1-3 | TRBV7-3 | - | CASSLGQGISLSGNTIYF | TGTGCCAGCAGCTTAGGGCAGGGGATCTCCCTCTCTGGAAACACCATATATTTT
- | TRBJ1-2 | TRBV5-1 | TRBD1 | CASSLGDRGWYGYTF | TGCGCCAGCAGCTTGGGAGACAGGGGTTGGTATGGCTACACCTTC
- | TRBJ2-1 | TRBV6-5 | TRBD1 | CASRITGGGYNEQFF | TGTGCCAGCAGGATAACAGGGGGAGGTTACAATGAGCAGTTCTTC
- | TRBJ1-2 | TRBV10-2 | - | CASSESGDFFYGYTF | TGCGCCAGCAGTGAGTCGGGAGACTTTTTCTATGGCTACACCTTC
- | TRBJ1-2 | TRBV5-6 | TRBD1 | CASSFPGQGAYGYTF | TGTGCCAGCAGCTTCCCTGGACAGGGGGCCTATGGCTACACCTTC
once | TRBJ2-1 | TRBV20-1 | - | CSARGFEQFF | TGCAGTGCTAGAGGGTTTGAGCAGTTCTTC
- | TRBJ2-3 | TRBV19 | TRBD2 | CASSGSGLAGSQYF | TGTGCCAGTAGTGGATCCGGACTAGCGGGATCGCAGTATTTT
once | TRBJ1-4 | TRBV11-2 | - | CASSLGRGTNEKLFF | TGTGCCAGCAGCTTAGGACGAGGAACTAATGAAAAACTGTTTTTT
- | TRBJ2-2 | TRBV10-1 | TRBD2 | CASSESSGVDTGELFF | TGCGCCAGCAGTGAATCCAGCGGGGTAGACACCGGGGAGCTGTTTTTT
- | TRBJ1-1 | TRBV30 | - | CAWSVRKGLNTEAFF | TGTGCCTGGAGTGTACGCAAGGGGCTGAACACTGAAGCTTTCTTT
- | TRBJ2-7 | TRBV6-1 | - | CASSTGARREQYF | TGTGCCAGCAGTACGGGGGCGAGAAGGGAGCAGTACTTC
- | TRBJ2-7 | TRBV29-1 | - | CSVATQADGGEQYF | TGCAGCGTTGCGACCCAAGCCGATGGGGGTGAGCAGTACTTC
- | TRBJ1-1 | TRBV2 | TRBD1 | CASRGDRLNTEAFF | TGTGCCAGCAGGGGGGACAGGTTGAACACTGAAGCTTTCTTT
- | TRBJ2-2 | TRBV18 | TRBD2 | CASSPGTSENTGELFF | TGTGCCAGCTCACCCGGGACTAGCGAGAACACCGGGGAGCTGTTTTTT
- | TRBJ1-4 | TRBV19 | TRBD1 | CASKVSGTGNEKLFF | TGTGCCAGTAAAGTTTCCGGGACAGGGAATGAAAAACTGTTTTTT
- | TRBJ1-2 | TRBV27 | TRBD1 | CASSLSAPRDRGFDYGYTF | TGTGCCAGCAGTTTATCGGCCCCACGGGACAGGGGTTTTGACTATGGCTACACCTTC
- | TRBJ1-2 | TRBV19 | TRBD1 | CASIGTGVGYTF | TGTGCCAGTATAGGGACAGGGGTCGGCTACACCTTC
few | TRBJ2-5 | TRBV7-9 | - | CASSLQGPTQYF | TGTGCCAGCAGCTTACAGGGTCCGACCCAGTACTTC
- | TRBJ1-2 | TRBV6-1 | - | CASSDRLGDYGYTF | TGTGCCAGCAGTGACCGCTTGGGGGACTATGGCTACACCTTC
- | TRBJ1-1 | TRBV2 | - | CASRSSGNTEAFF | TGTGCCAGCAGAAGTTCCGGGAACACTGAAGCTTTCTTT
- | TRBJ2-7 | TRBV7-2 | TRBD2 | CASILARTSGRSSYEQYF | TGTGCCAGCATCCTCGCCCGGACTAGCGGGAGGAGCTCCTACGAGCAGTACTTC
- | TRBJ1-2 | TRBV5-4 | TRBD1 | CASSLVGQDNYGYTF | TGTGCCAGCAGCTTGGTCGGACAGGATAACTATGGCTACACCTTC
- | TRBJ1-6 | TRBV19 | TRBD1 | CASSIILPGQGRSPLHF | TGTGCCAGTAGTATTATTTTACCGGGACAGGGGAGGTCACCCCTCCACTTT
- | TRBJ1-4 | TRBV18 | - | CASSPRKGDEKLFF | TGTGCCAGCTCACCACGCAAGGGGGATGAAAAACTGTTTTTT
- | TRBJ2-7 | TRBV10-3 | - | CAISEYAYEQYF | TGTGCCATCAGTGAGTACGCCTACGAGCAGTACTTC
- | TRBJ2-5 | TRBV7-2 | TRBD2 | CASSRLAGVETQYF | TGTGCCAGCAGCCGACTAGCGGGAGTCGAGACCCAGTACTTC
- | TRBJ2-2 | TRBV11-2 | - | CASSLGSGNTGELFF | TGTGCCAGCAGCTTAGGAAGCGGAAACACCGGGGAGCTGTTTTTT
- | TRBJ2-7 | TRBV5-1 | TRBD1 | CASSQDPGQGAYEQYF | TGCGCCAGCAGCCAAGACCCGGGACAGGGGGCCTACGAGCAGTACTTC
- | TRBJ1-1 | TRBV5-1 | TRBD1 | CASSETGINTEAFF | TGCGCCAGCAGCGAGACAGGGATTAACACTGAAGCTTTCTTT
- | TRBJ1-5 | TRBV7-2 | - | CASSLGVGNQPQHF | TGTGCCAGCAGCCTTGGGGTGGGCAATCAGCCCCAGCATTTT